The 26 T cell receptor beta chains below were found in one sample sequenced in a study of blood T cell repertoires in COVID-19. The assay was immunoSEQ multiplex PCR, and TCRdb's table has in-frame clones only and misses some. The sample yields roughly 190,000 clones, 90% seen once. The sample was peripheral blood. These receptors came from a man in his fifties with acute or convalescent COVID-19.

The chain is built from TRBV6-6 and TRBJ2-6, with D tentatively TRBD1 (6 bases). Germline CDR1 is MNHNY and CDR2 is SVGAGI (reference sequence). The CDR3 sequence is 16 residues long. The germline V and J ends were trimmed by 6 bases and 0 bases, with 12 bases remaining between them. The CDR3 region has the DNA TGTGCCAGCAGCCCAGAGGGGGTCTCTGGGGCCAACGTCCTGACTTTC. It encodes CASSPEGVSGANVLTF.

This chain links TRBV2 with TRBJ1-2; 7 bases align to TRBD1. The germline V gene encodes CDR1 SNHLY and CDR2 FYNNEI. This CDR3 is built from 14 residues. The V and J ends lost 4 bases and 4 bases, in that order; junction bases with no gene match: 6. This CDR3 is CASSADRFSYGYTF. In DNA, the CDR3 is TGTGCCAGCAGTGCGGACAGGTTTTCCTATGGCTACACCTTC.

The J gene is TRBJ2-2, the V gene TRBV6-5; D gene uncertain. The germline gives CDR1 MNHEY, CDR2 SVGAGI. The CDR3 totals 15 residues. V lost 6 bases and J lost 2, with 13 bases in between. DNA for the CDR3: TGTGCCAGCAGAAACGCGGAGATCAACACCGGGGAGCTGTTTTTT. Amino acid sequence: CASRNAEINTGELFF.

The chain has TRBV7-8 and TRBJ1-6; 10 positions agree with TRBD1. This CDR3 is 15 amino acids long. V shed 5 bases, J shed 10 bases, and the junction held 8 bases outside the gene matches. Germline assignment: CDR1 SGHVS and CDR2 FQNEAQ. Here the CDR3 reads CASSRAGTGVSPLHF. The CDR3 DNA sequence: TGTGCCAGCAGCAGAGCCGGGACAGGGGTGTCACCCCTCCACTTT.

This chain uses TRBV7-3 with TRBJ2-1, with TRBD2 matching 15 bases. In germline, CDR1 is SGHTA, CDR2 FQGTGA. CDR3 length: 19 residues. V lost 4 bases and J lost 4; bases outside the gene matches: 11. CDR3: CASSYSHGGTSGRYNEQFF. In DNA form, the CDR3 reads TGTGCCAGCAGCTACAGTCATGGGGGGACTAGCGGGAGGTACAATGAGCAGTTCTTC.

The chain couples TRBV27 to TRBJ1-2, with 10 bases fitting TRBD1. Losses at the gene ends were 5 bases for V and 4 bases for J; bases not matched to a gene: 7. The CDR3 contains 15 residues. Germline V gene sequence: CDR1 MNHEY, CDR2 SMNVEV (reference sequence). Here the CDR3 reads CASSPGQGGSYGYTF. CDR3 DNA sequence: TGTGCCAGCAGTCCCGGACAGGGGGGTAGCTATGGCTACACCTTC.

V gene TRBV18 combines with J gene TRBJ2-1, with TRBD2 matching 9 bases. CDR3 length equals 15 residues. Germline trimming cut 0 bases from V and 9 bases from J; bases unmatched to any gene: 6. Germline V gene lookup returns CDR1 KGHSH and CDR2 LQKENI. Here the CDR3 DNA reads TGTGCCAGCTCACCACCGCAACTAGCGGGTGTTGAGCAGTTCTTC. It yields the protein CASSPPQLAGVEQFF.

The chain combines TRBV10-1 with TRBJ1-2; D gene ambiguous. Trimming pared 5 bases from V and 8 bases from J, leaving 15 bases between. The length of the CDR3 is 13 residues. CDR1 and CDR2 from the germline V gene are WNHNN and SYGVQD (reference sequence). The CDR3 loop reads CASSTPGAQGYTF. In DNA, the CDR3 is TGCGCCAGCAGTACGCCGGGAGCCCAGGGCTACACCTTC.

Comments on this clone: The same CDR3 is also encoded by other DNA sequences in this sample. V and J are TRBV3-1 (or the pseudogene TRBV3-2) and TRBJ2-3, with D unresolved. Germline CDR1 reads LGHDT; CDR2 reads YNNKEL (reference sequence). CDR3 size: 15 residues. V gave up 1 base and J gave up 2 bases, with 10 bases separating them. In DNA form, the CDR3 reads TGTGCCAGCAGCCAAGCGTTAGCAGACACAGATACGCAGTATTTT. Its translation is CASSQALADTDTQYF.

The chain employs TRBV6-6 and TRBJ2-3, with D tentatively TRBD2 (5 bases). The CDR3 consists of 12 residues. CDR1 and CDR2 from the germline V gene are MNHNY and SVGAGI (reference sequence). V was pared by 6 bases and J by 9 bases, with 13 bases between. DNA of the CDR3: TGTGCCAGCAGAGGCCAGGAGGAAACGCAGTATTTT. Translated: CASRGQEETQYF.

This chain connects TRBV18 to TRBJ2-2; 8 bases map to TRBD2. The CDR3 is 15 amino acids. Germline values: CDR1 KGHSH, CDR2 LQKENI. The V segment lost 3 bases and the J segment 5 bases; nucleotides outside the gene matches: 5. DNA of the CDR3: TGTGCCAGCTCACCGCTGGGCGGGAGGACCGGGGAGCTGTTTTTT. Residues: CASSPLGGRTGELFF.

The genes are TRBV30 and TRBJ1-5; D may be TRBD1 (5 bases). The CDR3 consists of 15 residues. Germline-derived CDR1 and CDR2 are GTSNPN and SVGIG (reference sequence). V was clipped by 1 base and J by 7 bases, with 17 bases between them. The CDR3 DNA follows: TGTGCCTGGAGTGCCGGGACTCTCTTGGTACAGCCCCAGCATTTT. Protein: CAWSAGTLLVQPQHF.

The J gene is TRBJ2-5, the V gene TRBV9, with 8 bases identical to TRBD1. The CDR3 runs to 16 residues. CDR1 is SGDLS and CDR2 is YYNGEE in the germline V gene. Trimming removed 0 bases from V and 5 bases from J; junction bases left unmatched: 9. The CDR3 loop reads CASSVGRGLIRETQYF. The CDR3 nucleotides are TGTGCCAGCAGCGTAGGCAGGGGGCTGATCCGGGAGACCCAGTACTTC.

The CDR3 sequence is CASSFRQGSNYGYTF. The CDR3 DNA reads as TGTGCCAGCAGTTTCCGACAGGGCTCTAACTATGGCTACACCTTC. This rearrangement joins TRBV27 to TRBJ1-2; 7 bases fit TRBD1. This CDR3 contains 15 residues. Germline CDR1 reads MNHEY; CDR2 reads SMNVEV (reference sequence). The trim removed 3 bases at V and 0 bases at J, leaving 4 bases unmatched.

This sequence joins TRBV18 and TRBJ1-3; D remains ambiguous. This CDR3 has 17 residues. Trimming took 5 bases from V and 1 from J, leaving 18 bases between them. Germline CDR1 KGHSH, CDR2 LQKENI. For the CDR3, the DNA is TGTGCCAGCTCATACGGACTCTCGGGCCCATCTGGAAACACCATATATTTT. Translation: CASSYGLSGPSGNTIYF.

This chain links TRBV6-2 or TRBV6-3 with TRBJ2-5; TRBD2 matches 12 bases. Germline V lookup: CDR1 MNHEY, CDR2 SVGEGT. This CDR3 contains 15 residues. The trim removed 4 bases at V and 5 bases at J, leaving 5 bases unmatched. This CDR3 reads CASSWRLAGDETQYF. The CDR3 nucleotides read TGTGCCAGCAGTTGGAGACTAGCGGGGGACGAGACCCAGTACTTC.

The gene calls are TRBV15 and TRBJ1-5; D gene ambiguous. Per germline, CDR1 LNHNV and CDR2 YYDKDF (reference sequence). There are 16 residues in the CDR3. The V end was cut by 0 bases, the J end by 2 bases, with 11 bases between. The CDR3 here is CATSRDRSRGNQPQHF. The CDR3 bases are TGTGCCACCAGCAGAGATAGGTCTCGGGGCAATCAGCCCCAGCATTTT.

The chain combines TRBV25-1 with TRBJ1-1; a weak D match, TRBD1 (5 bases). V lost 5 bases to trimming and J lost 1 base, with 11 bases between them. The CDR3 spans 14 residues. From germline, CDR1 is MGHDK and CDR2 SYGVNS. CDR3 sequence reads: CASSSRVENTEAFF. DNA for the CDR3: TGTGCCAGCAGTAGCAGGGTCGAGAACACTGAAGCTTTCTTT.

V is TRBV18 and J is TRBJ2-7; 7 bases line up with TRBD2. With V trimmed by 1 base and J by 5 bases, 5 bases remained unmatched. The CDR3 extends over 14 amino acids. Germline loops: CDR1 KGHSH, CDR2 LQKENI. For the CDR3, the DNA is TGTGCCAGCTCACCACAGGTGCGGGAGCACGAGCAGTACTTC. As protein: CASSPQVREHEQYF.

The V gene is TRBV18, the J gene TRBJ1-4; D is perhaps TRBD1 (6 bases). The CDR3 spans 14 residues. The V gene's germline CDR1 is KGHSH and CDR2 LQKENI. Trimming shortened V by 6 bases and J by 7 bases, and 15 bases separated the two germline ends. The CDR3 sequence: CASSQQGSAEKLFF. The CDR3 DNA follows: TGTGCCAGCTCCCAACAGGGATCCGCTGAAAAACTGTTTTTT.

The J gene is TRBJ2-2, the V gene TRBV9, with TRBD2 matching 11 bases. The V and J ends lost 4 bases and 7 bases, in that order; junction bases with no gene match: 9. The CDR3 is made up of 16 amino acids. CDR1 is SGDLS and CDR2 is YYNGEE in the germline V gene. The CDR3 spells CASSLGLADGIGELFF. CDR3 in DNA: TGTGCCAGCAGCCTGGGACTAGCGGATGGGATCGGGGAGCTGTTTTTT.

The chain carries TRBV4-3 and TRBJ2-1, with TRBD2 identical over 9 bases. CDR1 is LGHNA, CDR2 YSLEER, per germline. Germline trimming cut 2 bases from V and 5 bases from J; bases unmatched to any gene: 4. This CDR3 has 15 residues. CDR3 bases: TGCGCCAGCAGCCAAATAGCGGGGGACAACAATGAGCAGTTCTTC. Translating gives CASSQIAGDNNEQFF.

V usage is TRBV30 and J usage is TRBJ2-5; 11 nucleotides line up with TRBD1. The CDR3 consists of 13 residues. Trimming took 3 bases from V and 4 from J; bases not matched to a gene: 1. Germline V gene sequence: CDR1 GTSNPN, CDR2 SVGIG (reference sequence). This CDR3 reads CAWSGQGAETQYF. CDR3 in DNA: TGTGCCTGGAGCGGACAGGGGGCAGAGACCCAGTACTTC.

CDR3 nucleotides: TGTGCCAGCAGCGCAGACAGGGTGGCTGAAGCTTTCTTT. Its translation is CASSADRVAEAFF. This rearrangement joins TRBV7-8 to TRBJ1-1; 7 nucleotides line up with TRBD1. From germline, CDR1 is SGHVS and CDR2 FQNEAQ. CDR3 length: 13 amino acids. V trimming: 5 bases; J trimming: 6 bases; junction bases outside the gene matches: 6.

This chain joins TRBV6-5 and TRBJ2-5; 8 positions agree with TRBD1. The CDR3 runs 12 residues. The ends lost 8 bases at V and 5 bases at J; junction bases unmatched: 4. In germline, CDR1 is MNHEY, CDR2 SVGAGI. The CDR3 bases are TGTGCCAGCGGACAGGGAAGCGAGACCCAGTACTTC. It is translated as CASGQGSETQYF.

The chain uses TRBV7-3 and TRBJ2-5; 8 bases map to TRBD1. In germline, CDR1 is SGHTA, CDR2 FQGTGA. The CDR3 covers 15 residues. J gave up 5 bases and V 2 bases, and 7 bases lay outside the gene matches. The CDR3: CASSLAGGALETQYF. CDR3 in DNA: TGTGCCAGCAGCTTAGCAGGGGGCGCGTTGGAGACCCAGTACTTC.